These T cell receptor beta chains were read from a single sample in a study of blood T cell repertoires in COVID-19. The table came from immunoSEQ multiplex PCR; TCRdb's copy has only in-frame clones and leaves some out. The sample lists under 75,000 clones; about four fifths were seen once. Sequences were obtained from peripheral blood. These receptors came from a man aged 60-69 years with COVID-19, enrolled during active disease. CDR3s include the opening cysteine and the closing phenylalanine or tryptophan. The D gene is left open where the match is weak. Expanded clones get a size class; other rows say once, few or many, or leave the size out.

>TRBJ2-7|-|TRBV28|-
CASKLGPPAYEQYF
TGTGCCAGCAAATTGGGGCCTCCCGCCTACGAGCAGTACTTC
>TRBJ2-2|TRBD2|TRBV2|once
CATSGLAGGGTGELFF
TGTGCCACCTCGGGACTAGCGGGGGGCGGGACCGGGGAGCTGTTTTTT
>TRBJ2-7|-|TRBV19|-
CASSQGPVLYEQYF
TGTGCCAGTAGTCAGGGGCCGGTGCTCTACGAGCAGTACTTC
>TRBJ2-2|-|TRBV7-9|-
CASSLGAAQGNTGELFF
TGTGCCAGCAGCTTAGGGGCCGCACAGGGAAACACCGGGGAGCTGTTTTTT
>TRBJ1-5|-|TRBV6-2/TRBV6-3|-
CASSFYRVGNQPQHF
TGTGCCAGCAGTTTTTACAGGGTCGGCAATCAGCCCCAGCATTTT
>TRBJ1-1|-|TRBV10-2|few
CASSEFQGGGTEAFF
TGCGCCAGCAGTGAGTTTCAGGGCGGGGGCACTGAAGCTTTCTTT
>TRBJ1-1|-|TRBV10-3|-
CAILDGGSEAFF
TGTGCCATCCTAGATGGGGGGTCTGAAGCTTTCTTT
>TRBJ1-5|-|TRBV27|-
CASSFYGVGNQPQHF
TGTGCCAGCAGTTTTTACGGGGTGGGCAATCAGCCCCAGCATTTT
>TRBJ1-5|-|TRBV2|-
CASSDGGQDNQPQHF
TGTGCCAGCAGTGATGGAGGGCAGGACAATCAGCCCCAGCATTTT
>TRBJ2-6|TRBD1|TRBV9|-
CASSVDRWGQDSGANVLTF
TGTGCCAGCAGCGTAGATCGTTGGGGACAGGACTCTGGGGCCAACGTCCTGACTTTC
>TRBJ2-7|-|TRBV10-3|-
CAIRGDNYEQYF
TGTGCCATCCGCGGGGATAACTACGAGCAGTACTTC
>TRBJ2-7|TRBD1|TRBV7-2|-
CASNGQGAFYEQYF
TGTGCCAGCAACGGACAGGGGGCCTTCTACGAGCAGTACTTC
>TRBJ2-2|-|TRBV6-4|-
CASSSNQGFGELFF
TGTGCCAGCAGTTCGAACCAGGGGTTCGGGGAGCTGTTTTTT
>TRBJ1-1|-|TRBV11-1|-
CASSLGGRRMNTEAFF
TGTGCCAGCAGCTTAGGGGGGAGGAGGATGAACACTGAAGCTTTCTTT
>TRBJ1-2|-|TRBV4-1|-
CASSQDTGLEYYGYTF
TGCGCCAGCAGCCAAGATACAGGACTAGAATACTATGGCTACACCTTC
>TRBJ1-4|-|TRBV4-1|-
CASSQVQGSFEKLFF
TGCGCCAGCAGCCAAGTACAGGGAAGTTTTGAAAAACTGTTTTTT
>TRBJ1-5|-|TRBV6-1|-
CASSETGGSNQPQHF
TGTGCCAGCAGTGAGACGGGAGGGTCCAATCAGCCCCAGCATTTT
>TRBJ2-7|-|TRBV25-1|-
CASSRRLPSGYEQYF
TGTGCCAGCAGTCGAAGACTCCCTTCTGGCTACGAGCAGTACTTC
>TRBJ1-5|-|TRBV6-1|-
CASSEARVGVQPQHF
TGTGCCAGCAGTGAAGCCCGAGTTGGAGTCCAGCCCCAGCATTTT
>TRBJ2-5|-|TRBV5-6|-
CASSWPGAPETQYF
TGTGCCAGCAGCTGGCCAGGGGCCCCGGAGACCCAGTACTTC
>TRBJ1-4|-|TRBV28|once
CASRTASATNEKLFF
TGTGCCAGCAGAACTGCAAGTGCAACTAATGAAAAACTGTTTTTT
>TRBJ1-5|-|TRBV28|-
CASSLWGAGPKEPQHF
TGTGCCAGCAGTTTATGGGGGGCAGGGCCCAAGGAACCCCAGCATTTT